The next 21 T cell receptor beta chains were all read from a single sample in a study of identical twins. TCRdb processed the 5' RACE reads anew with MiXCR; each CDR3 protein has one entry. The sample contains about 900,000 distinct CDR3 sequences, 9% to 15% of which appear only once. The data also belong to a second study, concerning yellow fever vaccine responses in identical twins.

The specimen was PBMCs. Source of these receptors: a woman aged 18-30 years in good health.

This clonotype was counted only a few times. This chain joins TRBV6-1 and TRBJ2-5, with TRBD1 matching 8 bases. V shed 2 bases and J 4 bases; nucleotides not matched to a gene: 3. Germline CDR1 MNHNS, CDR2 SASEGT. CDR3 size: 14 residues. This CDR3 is CASSETGGPETQYF. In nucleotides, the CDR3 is TGTGCCAGCAGTGAAACAGGGGGACCAGAGACCCAGTACTTC.

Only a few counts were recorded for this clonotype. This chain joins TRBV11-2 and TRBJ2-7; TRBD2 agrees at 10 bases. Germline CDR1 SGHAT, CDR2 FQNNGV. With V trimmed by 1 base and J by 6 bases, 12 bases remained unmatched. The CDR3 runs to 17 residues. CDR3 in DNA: TGTGCCAGCAGCTTAGGGGCTAGCGGGAGTACCTGGCTCGAGCAGTACTTC. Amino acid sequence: CASSLGASGSTWLEQYF.

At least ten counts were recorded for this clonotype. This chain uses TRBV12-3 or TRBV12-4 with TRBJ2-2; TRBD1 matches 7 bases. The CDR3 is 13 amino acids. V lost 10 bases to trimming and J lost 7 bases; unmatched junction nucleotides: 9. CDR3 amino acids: CATRDSPIGELFF. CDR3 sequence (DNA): TGTGCCACTAGGGACAGTCCGATCGGGGAGCTGTTTTTT.

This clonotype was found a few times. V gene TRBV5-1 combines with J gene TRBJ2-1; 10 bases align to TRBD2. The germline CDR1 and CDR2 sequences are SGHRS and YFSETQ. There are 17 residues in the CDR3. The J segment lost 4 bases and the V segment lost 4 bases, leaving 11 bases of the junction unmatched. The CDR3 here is CASSPFRERGGYNEQFF. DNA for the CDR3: TGCGCCAGCAGCCCCTTCCGGGAGCGGGGGGGTTACAATGAGCAGTTCTTC.

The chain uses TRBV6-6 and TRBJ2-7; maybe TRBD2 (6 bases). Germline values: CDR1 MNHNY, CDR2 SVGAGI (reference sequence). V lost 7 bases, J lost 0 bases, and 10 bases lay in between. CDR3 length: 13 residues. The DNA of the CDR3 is TGTGCCAGCACGGAGCGGGCCTCCTACGAGCAGTACTTC. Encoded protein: CASTERASYEQYF.

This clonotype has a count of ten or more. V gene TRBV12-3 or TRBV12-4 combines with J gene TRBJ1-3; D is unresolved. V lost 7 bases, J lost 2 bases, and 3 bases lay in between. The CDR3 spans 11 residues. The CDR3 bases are TGTGCCAGCACTCCTGGAAACACCATATATTTT. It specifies CASTPGNTIYF.

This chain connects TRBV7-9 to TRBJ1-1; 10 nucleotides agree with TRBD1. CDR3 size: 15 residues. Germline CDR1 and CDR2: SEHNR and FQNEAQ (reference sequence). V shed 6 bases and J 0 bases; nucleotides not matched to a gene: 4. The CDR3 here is CASSIGTGVNTEAFF. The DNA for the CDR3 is TGTGCCAGCAGTATCGGGACAGGGGTGAACACTGAAGCTTTCTTT.

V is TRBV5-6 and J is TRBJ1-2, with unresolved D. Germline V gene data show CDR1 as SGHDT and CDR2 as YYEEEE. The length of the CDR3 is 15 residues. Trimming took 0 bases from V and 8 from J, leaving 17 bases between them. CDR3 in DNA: TGTGCCAGCAGCTTGGGCGGTTCAGGATCGGAGGGCTACACCTTC. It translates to CASSLGGSGSEGYTF.

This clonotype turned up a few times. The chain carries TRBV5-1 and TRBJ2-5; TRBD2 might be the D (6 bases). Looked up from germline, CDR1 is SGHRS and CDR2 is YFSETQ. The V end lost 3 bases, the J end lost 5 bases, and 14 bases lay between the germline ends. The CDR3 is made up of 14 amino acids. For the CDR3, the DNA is TGCGCCAGCAGCTCGCGACTAGTGTGGGAGACCCAGTACTTC. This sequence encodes CASSSRLVWETQYF.

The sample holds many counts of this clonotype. Here the CDR3 DNA reads TGCGCCAGCAGCTTGGGCGACCCCGAGGGGAATGAGCAGTTCTTC. Its translation: CASSLGDPEGNEQFF. The rearrangement joins TRBV5-1 to TRBJ2-1; D possibly uses TRBD1 or TRBD2 (5 bases each). There are 15 residues in the CDR3. From germline, CDR1 is SGHRS and CDR2 YFSETQ. Deletions cut 0 bases from V and 7 bases from J, with 14 bases between.

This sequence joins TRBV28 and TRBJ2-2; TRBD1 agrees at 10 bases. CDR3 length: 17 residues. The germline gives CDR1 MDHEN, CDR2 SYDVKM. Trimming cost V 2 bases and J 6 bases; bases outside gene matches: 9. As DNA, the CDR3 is TGTGCCAGCAGTTTACCAGACGGGACAGGGGCCTCCGGGGAGCTGTTTTTT. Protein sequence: CASSLPDGTGASGELFF.

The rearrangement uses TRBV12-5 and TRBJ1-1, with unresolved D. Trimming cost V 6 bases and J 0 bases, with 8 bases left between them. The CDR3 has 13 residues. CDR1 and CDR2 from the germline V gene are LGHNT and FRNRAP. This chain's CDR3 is CASGSSVNTEAFF. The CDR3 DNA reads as TGTGCTAGTGGCTCTTCGGTGAACACTGAAGCTTTCTTT.

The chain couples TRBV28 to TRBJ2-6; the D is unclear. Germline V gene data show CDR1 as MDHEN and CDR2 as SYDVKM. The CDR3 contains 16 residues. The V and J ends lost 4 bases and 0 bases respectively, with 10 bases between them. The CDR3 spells CASSSDFHSGANVLTF. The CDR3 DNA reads TGTGCCAGCAGTTCGGATTTCCACTCTGGGGCCAACGTCCTGACTTTC.

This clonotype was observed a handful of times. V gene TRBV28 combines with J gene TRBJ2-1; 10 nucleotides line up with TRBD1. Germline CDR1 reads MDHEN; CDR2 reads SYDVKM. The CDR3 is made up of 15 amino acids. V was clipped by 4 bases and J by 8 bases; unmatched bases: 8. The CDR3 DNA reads TGTGCCAGCAGTTCAGGACAGGGGGTTATCCATGAGCAGTTCTTC. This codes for CASSSGQGVIHEQFF.

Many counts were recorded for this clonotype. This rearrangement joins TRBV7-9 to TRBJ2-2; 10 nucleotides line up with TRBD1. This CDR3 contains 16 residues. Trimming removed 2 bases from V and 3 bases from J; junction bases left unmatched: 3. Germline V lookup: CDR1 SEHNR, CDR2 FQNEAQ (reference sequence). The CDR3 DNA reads TGTGCCAGCAGCTTAAGGACAGGGGGTTACACCGGGGAGCTGTTTTTT. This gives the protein CASSLRTGGYTGELFF.

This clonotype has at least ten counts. The CDR3: CASSLDRNEKLFF. The CDR3 nucleotides are TGTGCCAGCAGCCTCGACAGGAATGAAAAACTGTTTTTT. The chain uses TRBV12-3 or TRBV12-4 and TRBJ1-4; maybe TRBD1 (6 bases). The germline V and J ends were trimmed by 6 bases and 5 bases, with 10 bases remaining between them. This CDR3 is built from 13 residues.

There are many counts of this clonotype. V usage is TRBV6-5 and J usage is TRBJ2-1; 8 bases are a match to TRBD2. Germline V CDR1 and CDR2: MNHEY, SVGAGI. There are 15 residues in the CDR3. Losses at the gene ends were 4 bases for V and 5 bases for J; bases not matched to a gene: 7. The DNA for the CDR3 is TGTGCCAGCAGTTCCGGGGGGGGACCCAACAATGAGCAGTTCTTC. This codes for CASSSGGGPNNEQFF.

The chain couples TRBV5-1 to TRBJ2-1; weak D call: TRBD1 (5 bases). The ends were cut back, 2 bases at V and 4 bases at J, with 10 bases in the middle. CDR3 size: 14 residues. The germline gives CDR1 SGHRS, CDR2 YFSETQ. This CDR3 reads CASSLGERYNEQFF. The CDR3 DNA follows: TGCGCCAGCAGCTTAGGGGAAAGATACAATGAGCAGTTCTTC.

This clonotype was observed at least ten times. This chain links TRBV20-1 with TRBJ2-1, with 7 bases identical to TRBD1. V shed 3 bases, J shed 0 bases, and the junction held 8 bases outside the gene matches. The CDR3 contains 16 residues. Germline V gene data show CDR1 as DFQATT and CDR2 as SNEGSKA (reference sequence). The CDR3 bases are TGCAGTGCTAGGGGGCAGGGGGTCCTCTCCTACAATGAGCAGTTCTTC. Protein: CSARGQGVLSYNEQFF.

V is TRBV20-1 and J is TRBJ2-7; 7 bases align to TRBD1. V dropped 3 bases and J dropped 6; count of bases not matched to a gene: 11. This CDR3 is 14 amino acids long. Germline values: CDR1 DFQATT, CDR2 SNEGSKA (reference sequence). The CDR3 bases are TGCAGTGCTAGTTTGACAGGGACCTTTGGCGAGCAGTACTTC. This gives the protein CSASLTGTFGEQYF.

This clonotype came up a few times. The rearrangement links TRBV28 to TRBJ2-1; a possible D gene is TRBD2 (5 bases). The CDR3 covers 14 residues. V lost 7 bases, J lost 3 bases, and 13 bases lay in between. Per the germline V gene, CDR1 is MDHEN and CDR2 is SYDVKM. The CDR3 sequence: CASTLRRNYNEQFF. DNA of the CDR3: TGTGCCAGCACTTTGAGGAGGAACTACAATGAGCAGTTCTTC.